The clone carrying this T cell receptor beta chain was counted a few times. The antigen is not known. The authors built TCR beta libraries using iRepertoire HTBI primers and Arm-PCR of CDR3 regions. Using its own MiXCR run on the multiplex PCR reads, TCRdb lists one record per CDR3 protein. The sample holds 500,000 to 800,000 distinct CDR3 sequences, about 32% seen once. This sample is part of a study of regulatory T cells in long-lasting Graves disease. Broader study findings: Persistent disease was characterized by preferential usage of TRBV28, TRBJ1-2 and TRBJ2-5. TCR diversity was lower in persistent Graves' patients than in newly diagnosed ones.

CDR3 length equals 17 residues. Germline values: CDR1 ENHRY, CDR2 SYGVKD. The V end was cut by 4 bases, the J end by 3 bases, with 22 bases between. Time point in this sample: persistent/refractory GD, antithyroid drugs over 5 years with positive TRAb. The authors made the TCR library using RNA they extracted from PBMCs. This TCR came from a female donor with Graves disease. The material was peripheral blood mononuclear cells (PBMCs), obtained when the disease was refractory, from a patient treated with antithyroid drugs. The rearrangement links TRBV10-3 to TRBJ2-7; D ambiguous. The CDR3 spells CAISGFRAEEFGYEQYF. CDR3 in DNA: TGTGCCATCAGTGGGTTCCGCGCCGAGGAGTTCGGCTACGAGCAGTACTTC.